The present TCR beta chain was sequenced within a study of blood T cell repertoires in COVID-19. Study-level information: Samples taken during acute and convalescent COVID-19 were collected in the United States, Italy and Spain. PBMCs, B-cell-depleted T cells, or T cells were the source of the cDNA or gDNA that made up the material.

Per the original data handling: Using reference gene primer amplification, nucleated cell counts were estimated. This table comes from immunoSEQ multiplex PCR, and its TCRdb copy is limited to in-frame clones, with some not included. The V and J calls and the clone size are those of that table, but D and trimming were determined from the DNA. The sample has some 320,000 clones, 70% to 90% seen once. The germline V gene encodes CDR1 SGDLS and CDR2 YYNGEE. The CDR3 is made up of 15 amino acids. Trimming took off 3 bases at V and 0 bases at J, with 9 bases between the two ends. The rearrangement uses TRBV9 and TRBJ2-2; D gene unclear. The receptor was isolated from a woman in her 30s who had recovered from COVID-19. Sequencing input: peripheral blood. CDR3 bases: TGTGCCAGCAGCGGTTTTCATGCGAACACCGGGGAGCTGTTTTTT. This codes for CASSGFHANTGELFF.